The source of this T cell receptor (beta chain) is a study of T cell repertoires in cytomegalovirus infection. Findings of the study overall: Adding up the frequency of public TCR beta families identified people who carried CMV plus the relevant HLA.

Comments on this clonotype: Its cognate antigen is unknown.

This CDR3 is built from 14 residues. Trimming removed 7 bases from V and 0 bases from J, with 12 bases in between. TCRdb passed the reads through MiXCR, listing each CDR3 protein once. The table includes approximately 990,000 distinct CDR3 sequences, under 40% detected once. V is TRBV12-3 or TRBV12-4 and J is TRBJ1-1; D might be TRBD1 (6 bases). The source material was cultured CD8+ T cells from PBMCs, sampled from culture after CMV antigen stimulation. The sequence derives from a human donor in good health (CMV status not recorded). Some clones in this sample may be carry-over from other donors' samples. The CDR3 nucleotides read TGTGCCAGCACCCGACAGGACATGAACACTGAAGCTTTCTTT. It translates to CASTRQDMNTEAFF.